Sequencing of this TCR beta chain was carried out in a study of blood T cell repertoires in COVID-19. Assay used: immunoSEQ multiplex PCR; TCRdb lists only in-frame clones, some missing. The sample includes 50,000 to 60,000 clones, around 81% of them seen just once. This CDR3 spans 16 amino acids. Germline V CDR1 and CDR2: SGHTA, FQGTGA. With 1 base clipped from V and 7 bases from J, the junction kept 8 bases outside the gene matches. Sequencing was performed on peripheral blood. This TCR came from a woman of 80 years or more with COVID-19, enrolled during active disease. V is TRBV7-3 and J is TRBJ2-1, with 9 positions matching TRBD2. Here the CDR3 DNA reads TGTGCCAGCAGCTTAATAGGTAGCGGGAGTACGAATGAGCAGTTCTTC. Translation gives CASSLIGSGSTNEQFF. The variable domain in full, with the rest retrieved from reference TRBV7-3 and TRBJ2-1, is GAGVSQTPSNKVTEKGKYVELRCDPISGHTALYWYRQSLGQGPEFLIYFQGTGAADDSGLPNDRFFAVRPEGSVSTLKIQRTERGDSAVYLCASSLIGSGSTNEQFFGPGTRLTVL.